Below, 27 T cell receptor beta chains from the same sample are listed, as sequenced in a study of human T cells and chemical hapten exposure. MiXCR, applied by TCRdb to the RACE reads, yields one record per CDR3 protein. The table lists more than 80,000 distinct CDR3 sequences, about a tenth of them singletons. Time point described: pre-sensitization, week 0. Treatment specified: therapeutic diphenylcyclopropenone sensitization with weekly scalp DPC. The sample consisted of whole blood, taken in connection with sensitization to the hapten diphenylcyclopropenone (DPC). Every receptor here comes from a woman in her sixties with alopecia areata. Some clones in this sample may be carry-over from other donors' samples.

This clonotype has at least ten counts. As DNA, the CDR3 is TGTGCCAGTAGCCCGGGCCCAAACACCGGGGAGCTGTTTTTT. It yields the protein CASSPGPNTGELFF. The chain carries TRBV19 and TRBJ2-2; D is uncertain. Looked up from germline, CDR1 is LNHDA and CDR2 is SQIVND (reference sequence). The length of the CDR3 is 14 residues. V was pared by 6 bases and J by 2 bases, with 10 bases between.

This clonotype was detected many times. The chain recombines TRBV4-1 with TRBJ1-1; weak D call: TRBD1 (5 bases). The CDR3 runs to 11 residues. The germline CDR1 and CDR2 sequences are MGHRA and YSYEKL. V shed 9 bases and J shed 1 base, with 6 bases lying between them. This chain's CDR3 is CARGGNTEAFF. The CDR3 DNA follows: TGCGCCAGGGGGGGGAACACTGAAGCTTTCTTT.

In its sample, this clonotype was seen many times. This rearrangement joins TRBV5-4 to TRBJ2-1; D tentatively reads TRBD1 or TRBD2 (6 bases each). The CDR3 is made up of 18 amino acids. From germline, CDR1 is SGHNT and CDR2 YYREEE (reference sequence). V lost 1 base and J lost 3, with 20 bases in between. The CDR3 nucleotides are TGTGCCAGCAGCTTGTCCCAGGGAGGTGGGGGGCTCTACAATGAGCAGTTCTTC. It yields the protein CASSLSQGGGGLYNEQFF.

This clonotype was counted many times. The CDR3 reads CASSQARLGGNEQFF. DNA of the CDR3: TGTGCCAGCAGCCAGGCTAGACTGGGGGGCAATGAGCAGTTCTTC. The chain recombines TRBV4-2 with TRBJ2-1, with D perhaps TRBD2 (6 bases). The CDR3 contains 15 residues. V was shortened by 3 bases and J by 6 bases, with 15 bases between the two germline ends. The germline gives CDR1 LGHNA, CDR2 YNFKEQ.

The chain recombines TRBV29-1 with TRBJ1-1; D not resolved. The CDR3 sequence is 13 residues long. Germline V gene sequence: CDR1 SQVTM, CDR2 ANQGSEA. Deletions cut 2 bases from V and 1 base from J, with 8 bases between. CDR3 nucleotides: TGCAGCGTTGAATCCCCCGAGAACACTGAAGCTTTCTTT. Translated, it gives CSVESPENTEAFF.

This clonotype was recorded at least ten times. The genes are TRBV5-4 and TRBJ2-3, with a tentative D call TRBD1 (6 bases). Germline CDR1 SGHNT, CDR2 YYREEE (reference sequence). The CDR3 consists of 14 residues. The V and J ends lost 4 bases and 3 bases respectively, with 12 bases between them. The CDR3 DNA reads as TGTGCCAGCAGCCGAACACAGGGAACAGATACGCAGTATTTT. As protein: CASSRTQGTDTQYF.

CDR3 sequence reads: CSARGDTAKSLETQYF. CDR3 nucleotide sequence: TGCAGTGCTAGGGGTGATACAGCTAAATCGCTGGAGACCCAGTACTTC. The chain combines TRBV20-1 with TRBJ2-5, with D uncertain. Trimming removed 3 bases from V and 5 bases from J, with 22 bases in between. The CDR3 length is 16 residues. Germline V gives CDR1 DFQATT, CDR2 SNEGSKA (reference sequence).

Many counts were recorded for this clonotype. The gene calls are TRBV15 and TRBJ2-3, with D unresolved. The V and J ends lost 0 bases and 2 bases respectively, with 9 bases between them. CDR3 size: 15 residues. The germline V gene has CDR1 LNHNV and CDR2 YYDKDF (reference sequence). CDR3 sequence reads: CATSREPVFTDTQYF. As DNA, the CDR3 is TGTGCCACCAGCAGAGAACCGGTATTCACAGATACGCAGTATTTT. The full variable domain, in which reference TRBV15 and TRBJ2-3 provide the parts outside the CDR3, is DAMVIQNPRYQVTQFGKPVTLSCSQTLNHNVMYWYQQKSSQAPKLLFHYYDKDFNNEADTPDNFQSRRPNTSFCFLDIRSPGLGDTAMYLCATSREPVFTDTQYFGPGTRLTVL.

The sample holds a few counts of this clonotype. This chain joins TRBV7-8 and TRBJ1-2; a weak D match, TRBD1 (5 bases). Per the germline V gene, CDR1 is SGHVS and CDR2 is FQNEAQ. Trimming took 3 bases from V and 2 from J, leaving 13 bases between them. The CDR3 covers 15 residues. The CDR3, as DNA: TGTGCCAGCAGCTTGTTTCAGGGAGGGAACTATGGCTACACCTTC. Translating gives CASSLFQGGNYGYTF.

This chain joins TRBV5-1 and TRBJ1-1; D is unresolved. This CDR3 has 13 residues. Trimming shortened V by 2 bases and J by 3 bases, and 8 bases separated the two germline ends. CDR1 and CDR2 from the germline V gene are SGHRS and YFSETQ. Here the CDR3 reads CASSFTRDTEAFF. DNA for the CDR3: TGCGCCAGCAGCTTCACGCGCGACACTGAAGCTTTCTTT.

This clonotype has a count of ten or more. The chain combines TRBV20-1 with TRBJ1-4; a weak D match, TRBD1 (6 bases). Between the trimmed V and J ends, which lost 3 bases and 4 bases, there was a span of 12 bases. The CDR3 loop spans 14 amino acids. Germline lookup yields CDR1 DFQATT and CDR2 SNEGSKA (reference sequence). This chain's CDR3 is CSARAGALNEKLFF. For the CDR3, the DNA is TGCAGTGCTAGGGCGGGGGCCCTTAATGAAAAACTGTTTTTT.

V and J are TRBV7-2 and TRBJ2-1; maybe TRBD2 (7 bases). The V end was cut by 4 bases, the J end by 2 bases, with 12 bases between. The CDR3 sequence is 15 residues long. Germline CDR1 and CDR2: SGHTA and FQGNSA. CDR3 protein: CASSSKGGTYNEQFF. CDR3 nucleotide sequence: TGTGCCAGCAGCTCAAAGGGGGGGACCTACAATGAGCAGTTCTTC.

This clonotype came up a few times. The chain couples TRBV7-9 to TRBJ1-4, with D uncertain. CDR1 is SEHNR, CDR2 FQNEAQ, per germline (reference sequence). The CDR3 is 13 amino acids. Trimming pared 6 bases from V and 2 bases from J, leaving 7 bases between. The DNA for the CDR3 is TGTGCCAGCAGGAAAGTGACTAATGAAAAACTGTTTTTT. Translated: CASRKVTNEKLFF.

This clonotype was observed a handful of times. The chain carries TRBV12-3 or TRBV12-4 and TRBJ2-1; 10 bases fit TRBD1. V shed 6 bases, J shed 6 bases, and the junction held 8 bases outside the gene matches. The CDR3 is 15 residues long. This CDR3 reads CASSTGDRGINEQFF. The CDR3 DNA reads TGTGCCAGCAGCACAGGGGACAGGGGAATCAATGAGCAGTTCTTC.

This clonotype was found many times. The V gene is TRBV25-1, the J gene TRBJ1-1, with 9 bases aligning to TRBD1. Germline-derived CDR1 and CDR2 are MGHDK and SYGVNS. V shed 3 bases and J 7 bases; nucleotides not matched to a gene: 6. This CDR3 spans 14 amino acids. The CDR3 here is CASSDRTGAVEAFF. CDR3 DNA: TGTGCCAGCAGTGATAGGACAGGGGCGGTTGAAGCTTTCTTT.

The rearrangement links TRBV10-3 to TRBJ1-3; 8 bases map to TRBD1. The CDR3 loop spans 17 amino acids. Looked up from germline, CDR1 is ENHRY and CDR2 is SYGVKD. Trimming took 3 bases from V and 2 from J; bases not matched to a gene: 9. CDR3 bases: TGTGCCATCAGTGATCCGACCAGGGGGCCAGCTGGAAACACCATATATTTT. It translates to CAISDPTRGPAGNTIYF.

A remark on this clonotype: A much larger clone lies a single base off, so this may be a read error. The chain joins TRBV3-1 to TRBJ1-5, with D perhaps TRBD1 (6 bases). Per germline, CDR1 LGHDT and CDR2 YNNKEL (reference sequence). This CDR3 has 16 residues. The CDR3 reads CASSQDYRVSNHPQHF. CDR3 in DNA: TGTGCCAGCAGCCAAGATTACAGGGTAAGCAATCACCCCCAGCATTTT.

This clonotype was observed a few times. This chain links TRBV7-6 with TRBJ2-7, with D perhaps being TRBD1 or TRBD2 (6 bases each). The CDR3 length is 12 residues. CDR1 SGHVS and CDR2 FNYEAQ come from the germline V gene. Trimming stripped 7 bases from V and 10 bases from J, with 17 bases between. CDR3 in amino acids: CASTPAGGPQYF. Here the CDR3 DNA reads TGTGCCAGCACCCCCGCCGGGGGCCCCCAGTACTTC.

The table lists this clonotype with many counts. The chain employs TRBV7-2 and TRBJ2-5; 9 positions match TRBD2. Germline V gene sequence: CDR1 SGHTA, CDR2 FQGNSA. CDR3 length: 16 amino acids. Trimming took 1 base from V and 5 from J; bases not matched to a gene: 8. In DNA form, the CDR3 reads TGTGCCAGCAGCTTAGGGCTAGCGGGGCGGAGGGAGACCCAGTACTTC. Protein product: CASSLGLAGRRETQYF.

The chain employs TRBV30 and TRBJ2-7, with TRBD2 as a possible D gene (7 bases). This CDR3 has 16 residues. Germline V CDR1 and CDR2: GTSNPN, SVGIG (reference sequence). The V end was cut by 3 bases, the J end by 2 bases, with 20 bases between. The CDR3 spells CAWSQAGHPRTYEQYF. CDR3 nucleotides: TGTGCCTGGAGCCAAGCGGGACACCCAAGAACCTACGAGCAGTACTTC. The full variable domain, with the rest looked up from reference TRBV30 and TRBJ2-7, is SQTIHQWPATLVQPVGSPLSLECTVEGTSNPNLYWYRQAAGRGLQLLFYSVGIGQISSEVPQNLSASRPQDRQFILSSKKLLLSDSGFYLCAWSQAGHPRTYEQYFGPGTRLTVT.

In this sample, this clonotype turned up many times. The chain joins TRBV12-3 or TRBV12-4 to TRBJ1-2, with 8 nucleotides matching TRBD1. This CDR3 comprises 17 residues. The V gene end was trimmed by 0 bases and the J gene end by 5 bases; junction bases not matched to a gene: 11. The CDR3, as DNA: TGTGCCAGCAGTTTAGCGCTAGACGGGACAGGATCTTATGGCTACACCTTC. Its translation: CASSLALDGTGSYGYTF.

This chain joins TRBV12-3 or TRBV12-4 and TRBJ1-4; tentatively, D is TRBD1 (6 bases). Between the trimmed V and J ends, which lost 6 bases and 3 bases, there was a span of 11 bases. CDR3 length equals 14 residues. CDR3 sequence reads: CASRLGASNEKLFF. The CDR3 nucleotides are TGTGCCAGCAGATTGGGGGCTTCTAATGAAAAACTGTTTTTT.

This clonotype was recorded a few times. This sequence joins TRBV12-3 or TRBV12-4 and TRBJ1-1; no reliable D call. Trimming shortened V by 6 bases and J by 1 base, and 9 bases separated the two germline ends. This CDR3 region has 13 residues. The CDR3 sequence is CASRQDGNTEAFF. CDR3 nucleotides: TGTGCCAGCAGACAAGACGGGAACACTGAAGCTTTCTTT.

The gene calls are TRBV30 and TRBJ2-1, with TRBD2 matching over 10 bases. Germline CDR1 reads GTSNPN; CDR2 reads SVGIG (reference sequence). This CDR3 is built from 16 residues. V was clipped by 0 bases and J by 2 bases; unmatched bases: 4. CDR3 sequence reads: CAWSVGSGGAYNEQFF. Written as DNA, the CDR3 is TGTGCCTGGAGTGTAGGAAGCGGGGGGGCCTACAATGAGCAGTTCTTC.

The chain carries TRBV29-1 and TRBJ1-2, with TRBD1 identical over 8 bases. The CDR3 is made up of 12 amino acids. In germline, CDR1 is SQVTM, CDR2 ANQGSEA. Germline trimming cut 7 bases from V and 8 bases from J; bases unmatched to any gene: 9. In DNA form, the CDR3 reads TGCAGCGCTGGGGGACAGGAGCACGGCTACACCTTC. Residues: CSAGGQEHGYTF.

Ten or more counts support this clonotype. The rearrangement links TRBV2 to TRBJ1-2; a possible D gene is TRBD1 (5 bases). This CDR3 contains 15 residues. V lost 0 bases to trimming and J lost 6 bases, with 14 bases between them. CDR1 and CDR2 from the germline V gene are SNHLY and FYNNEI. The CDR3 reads CASSEAPGLGHGYTF. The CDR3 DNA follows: TGTGCCAGCAGTGAAGCCCCAGGGCTTGGGCATGGCTACACCTTC. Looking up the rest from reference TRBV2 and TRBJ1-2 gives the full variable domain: EPEVTQTPSHQVTQMGQEVILRCVPISNHLYFYWYRQILGQKVEFLVSFYNNEISEKSEIFDDQFSVERPDGSNFTLKIRSTKLEDSAMYFCASSEAPGLGHGYTFGSGTRLTVV.

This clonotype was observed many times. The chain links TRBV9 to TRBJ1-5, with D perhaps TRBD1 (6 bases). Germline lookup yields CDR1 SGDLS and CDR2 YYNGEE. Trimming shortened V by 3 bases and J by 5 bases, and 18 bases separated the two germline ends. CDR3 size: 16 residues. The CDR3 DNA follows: TGTGCCAGCAGCGCCGGGGGGCTCGGCAGGGATCAGCCCCAGCATTTT. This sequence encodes CASSAGGLGRDQPQHF.